This T cell receptor (beta chain) derives from a study of graft-versus-host responses after intestinal transplantation (dated by TCRdb to about 2021). Study-wide context: The transplants that recipients got were multivisceral, liver-intestinal, or isolated intestinal. Every recipient was given anti-thymocyte globulin induction, then maintenance tacrolimus and steroids for roughly 3 years. Bulk TCR-beta CDR3 sequencing was used to track graft-versus-host and host-versus-graft alloreactive T cell clones in the graft, circulation and bone marrow after intestinal transplantation. Alloreactive clones were identified by sequencing pre-transplant mixed lymphocyte reaction products and comparing these products with unstimulated pre-transplant donor and recipient T cells. Of the 20 to 30 intestinal transplant recipients enrolled in the cohort, one of whom was a retransplant, a few patients without pretransplant specimens were excluded. Donor T cell macrochimerism was defined as a peak of at least 4% donor T cells among recipient peripheral blood mononuclear cells. Samples from a few later patients were sequenced in-house on an Illumina MiSeq with MiXCR processing rather than by the commercial service.

CDR1 and CDR2, per the germline V gene, are KGHSH and LQKENI. The junction shows trimming of 6 bases on V and 5 bases on J, and the gene matches do not reach 3 bases of it. From its cysteine to its phenylalanine, the CDR3 spans 14 amino acids. The only DNA kept is the CDR3, 42 bases in frame from the first base. Overall study results and their limits: GvH clones were detected in recipient bone marrow, and some appeared earlier in ileal mucosa or blood, consistent with an intestinal mucosal origin. The relatively low number and heterogeneity of intestinal transplant patients limited the conclusions. Early after transplant, peak levels of circulating GvH clones were associated with declines in HvG clones. In patients with donor T cell macrochimerism, the allografts had high GvH to HvG T cell clonal ratios.

What the time point label conveys for this sample: cells obtained before transplantation from donor or recipient. CD3+CD4+ and CD3+CD8+ populations were FACS-sorted from unstimulated pre-transplant donor and recipient cells taken from spleen or lymph nodes. Library preparation employed the immunoSEQ multiplex PCR assay. In most patients, genomic DNA was isolated using the Qiagen DNeasy Blood and Tissue Kit and sent frozen to Adaptive Biotechnologies for TCR sequencing. For most patients, genomic DNA was subjected to high-throughput TCR-beta CDR3 sequencing by Adaptive Biotechnologies. For the original study's pipeline: TCR sequencing data for 15 to 20 patients were retrieved from Adaptive's ImmunoSEQ software; a few other patients were processed with MiXCR and VDJtools. To correct CD4 versus CD8 sorting errors, any sequence found in both subsets at a frequency ratio below 5:1 was removed. Because the origin of CDR3 nucleotide sequences shared between donor and recipient could not be assigned, those sequences were removed. To be classed as alloreactive, a clone needed at least 2-fold expansion over unstimulated cells and a minimum CFSE-low frequency of 0.002% (template counts) or 0.001% (read counts). Clones detected in sequenced pre-transplant spleen, lymph node, or MLR CFSE-low populations of the donor or recipient were defined as mappable. The cumulative frequency of alloreactive clones was calculated as a percentage of all sequences, weighted by copy number. The table comes from immuneACCESS by way of TCRdb, which keeps in-frame sequences with V and J called. Part of the clones is missing from these tables; in studies checked, under half for an unresolved V gene and the rest for unknown reasons. That table gives V, J and clone size, and the DNA gave D and trimming. This sample comprises 65,000 to 90,000 clones, roughly 90% of them detected only once. The top ten clonotypes cover just under 2.5% of the sample.

With regard to this clone: The antigen it binds to is not known. There are no base qualities to consult, and no much larger clone falls within one base.

This specimen consisted of unstimulated CD8+ T cells sorted from spleen or lymph node cells, obtained before intestinal transplant. Rearrangement joined TRBV18 to TRBJ2-1; 11 bases in the junction line up with TRBD2. This TCR came from a human donor who received an intestinal transplant. The nucleotide sequence reads as follows: TGTGCCAGCTCGGGACTAGCGGCAGACAATGAGCAGTTCTTC. The translation is CASSGLAADNEQFF.